The 24 T cell receptor beta chains listed next were all sequenced from one sample in a study of T cell responses to AZD1222 COVID-19 vaccine. Assay used: immunoSEQ multiplex PCR; TCRdb lists only in-frame clones, some missing. The table has around 150,000 clones, roughly nine tenths seen once; the top ten hold 1% to 1.5%. Sample: peripheral blood, taken 28 days after the second AZD1222 dose. These receptors all stem from an adult who received the AZD1222 COVID-19 vaccine.

The rearrangement joins TRBV5-1 to TRBJ2-7; the match to TRBD2 covers 7 bases. Germline V gives CDR1 SGHRS, CDR2 YFSETQ. The CDR3 spans 16 residues. The V and J ends lost 4 bases and 0 bases, in that order; junction bases with no gene match: 10. The CDR3 nucleotides are TGCGCCAGCAGCCTGGGACTACCTAGGCCCTCCTACGAGCAGTACTTC. This sequence encodes CASSLGLPRPSYEQYF.

The chain is built from TRBV5-3 and TRBJ1-5; a weak D match, TRBD1 (5 bases). TRBV5-3 is designated an ORF whose function remains uncertain. The CDR3 has 14 amino acids. V was shortened by 4 bases and J by 2 bases, with 10 bases between the two germline ends. CDR3 residues: CARSPGYCNQPQHF. The CDR3 bases are TGTGCCAGAAGCCCAGGGTATTGCAATCAGCCCCAGCATTTT.

The chain is built from TRBV7-9 and TRBJ1-2; D might be TRBD1 (6 bases). V was trimmed by 2 bases and J by 4 bases, leaving 20 bases between them. The germline gives CDR1 SEHNR, CDR2 FQNEAQ (reference sequence). The CDR3 is 17 amino acids. CDR3 nucleotide sequence: TGTGCCAGCAGCTTACTGACAGGCGCCAGATCCTCCTATGGCTACACCTTC. This encodes CASSLLTGARSSYGYTF.

This chain uses TRBV6-1 with TRBJ2-7; D unclear. The V gene lost 0 bases and the J gene lost 4 bases, with 10 bases spanning the gap. The CDR3 length is 14 residues. CDR1 is MNHNS and CDR2 is SASEGT in the germline V gene. For the CDR3, the DNA is TGTGCCAGCAGTGAAGCCGGAATAGAATACGAGCAGTACTTC. Encoded protein: CASSEAGIEYEQYF.

This clone was detected only a few times. V is TRBV14 and J is TRBJ1-1; D may be TRBD1 (6 bases). Looked up from germline, CDR1 is SGHDN and CDR2 is FVKESK. There are 16 residues in the CDR3. V shed 0 bases and J shed 1 base, with 12 bases lying between them. CDR3 coding DNA: TGTGCCAGCAGCCAAGATCCGTGGGGGCGGAACACTGAAGCTTTCTTT. As protein: CASSQDPWGRNTEAFF.

This clone came up once. V usage is TRBV7-9 and J usage is TRBJ1-4, with TRBD1 matching 10 bases. The CDR3 is 15 residues long. Germline values: CDR1 SEHNR, CDR2 FQNEAQ (reference sequence). V lost 5 bases, J lost 6 bases, and 6 bases stayed unmatched. CDR3 residues: CASSRGTGVYEKLFF. CDR3 nucleotides: TGTGCCAGCAGCCGCGGGACAGGGGTTTATGAAAAACTGTTTTTT.

This clone has only a few counts. The chain recombines TRBV2 with TRBJ2-5, with D uncertain. The germline CDR1 and CDR2 sequences are SNHLY and FYNNEI. The V gene lost 1 base and the J gene lost 5 bases, with 8 bases spanning the gap. The CDR3 runs to 13 residues. The CDR3 loop is CASSEGVGETQYF. The CDR3 bases are TGTGCCAGCAGTGAAGGGGTTGGGGAGACCCAGTACTTC.

V usage is TRBV7-8 and J usage is TRBJ2-7; no clear D gene. From germline, CDR1 is SGHVS and CDR2 FQNEAQ. The V and J ends lost 4 bases and 0 bases respectively, with 10 bases between them. The CDR3 covers 14 residues. The CDR3 DNA reads as TGTGCCAGCAGCTCAAGGCCAAGCTCCTACGAGCAGTACTTC. Amino acids: CASSSRPSSYEQYF. Supplemented by reference TRBV7-8 and TRBJ2-7, the full variable domain reads GAGVSQSPRYKVAKRGQDVALRCDPISGHVSLFWYQQALGQGPEFLTYFQNEAQLDKSGLPSDRFFAERPEGSVSTLKIQRTQQEDSAVYLCASSSRPSSYEQYFGPGTRLTVT.

The chain has TRBV9 and TRBJ1-4; 10 positions match TRBD1. CDR1 is SGDLS, CDR2 YYNGEE, per germline. V lost 5 bases, J lost 0 bases, and 10 bases stayed unmatched. The length of the CDR3 is 18 residues. In DNA form, the CDR3 reads TGTGCCAGCAGTTCCGGGACAGGGGCGCTTGCAACTAATGAAAAACTGTTTTTT. This encodes CASSSGTGALATNEKLFF.

The chain recombines TRBV4-2 with TRBJ1-5; no clear D. V was trimmed by 1 base and J by 0 bases, leaving 13 bases between them. From germline, CDR1 is LGHNA and CDR2 YNFKEQ. The CDR3 is 17 residues long. The CDR3 is CASSQGRQVHSNQPQHF. The CDR3 region has the DNA TGTGCCAGCAGCCAAGGTCGACAAGTTCATAGCAATCAGCCCCAGCATTTT.

The gene calls are TRBV27 and TRBJ1-5; no firm D call. With 3 bases removed from V and 1 base from J, the gap between germline ends came to 7 bases. Germline V CDR1 and CDR2: MNHEY, SMNVEV (reference sequence). This CDR3 contains 14 residues. CDR3: CASSLLSSNQPQHF. The CDR3 DNA reads TGTGCCAGCAGTTTGCTTTCGAGCAATCAGCCCCAGCATTTT.

The CDR3: CASRVRGGVGFNTEAFF. The CDR3 region has the DNA TGTGCCAGCAGAGTGAGGGGGGGTGTGGGGTTCAACACTGAAGCTTTCTTT. The gene calls are TRBV5-4 and TRBJ1-1; perhaps TRBD1 as D (6 bases). The CDR3 spans 17 residues. V was pared by 5 bases and J by 2 bases, with 22 bases between. Germline-derived CDR1 and CDR2 are SGHNT and YYREEE (reference sequence).

This chain connects TRBV15 to TRBJ2-3; 8 bases align to TRBD2. J was trimmed by 2 bases and V by 1 base; bases with no gene match: 8. CDR1 and CDR2 (germline): LNHNV, YYDKDF (reference sequence). The CDR3 length is 17 residues. As DNA, the CDR3 is TGTGCCACCAGCAGAGTCTCCAGCGGGGGCCCCACAGATACGCAGTATTTT. Residues: CATSRVSSGGPTDTQYF.

This clone has only one observation. The chain is built from TRBV18 and TRBJ1-5, with D unresolved. The CDR3 totals 14 residues. V was trimmed by 3 bases and J by 6 bases, leaving 12 bases between them. CDR1 KGHSH and CDR2 LQKENI come from the germline V gene. The CDR3 DNA reads as TGTGCCAGCTCACCTCAGGCCGGAGGTCAGCCCCAGCATTTT. Encoded protein: CASSPQAGGQPQHF.

This clone was observed once. The chain uses TRBV7-9 and TRBJ2-1, with 8 bases that match TRBD1. Germline V gene lookup returns CDR1 SEHNR and CDR2 FQNEAQ (reference sequence). V trimming: 7 bases; J trimming: 6 bases; junction bases outside the gene matches: 14. The CDR3 consists of 16 residues. CDR3 nucleotides: TGTGCCAGCACCCAAAAGACGGGACAGGACCCCAATGAGCAGTTCTTC. Translating gives CASTQKTGQDPNEQFF. Full variable domain (remainder filled in from reference TRBV7-9 and TRBJ2-1): DTGVSQNPRHKITKRGQNVTFRCDPISEHNRLYWYRQTLGQGPEFLTYFQNEAQLEKSRLLSDRFSAERPKGSFSTLEIQRTEQGDSAMYLCASTQKTGQDPNEQFFGPGTRLTVL.

The genes are TRBV18 and TRBJ1-4; 7 bases line up with TRBD1. Germline V gene sequence: CDR1 KGHSH, CDR2 LQKENI. The CDR3 extends over 15 amino acids. V shed 4 bases and J 6 bases; nucleotides not matched to a gene: 8. CDR3 DNA sequence: TGTGCCAGCTCACTCGGAGCCGGGACAGATGAAAAACTGTTTTTT. Its translation is CASSLGAGTDEKLFF.

This chain links TRBV19 with TRBJ2-3; 9 bases fit TRBD2. CDR1 LNHDA and CDR2 SQIVND come from the germline V gene (reference sequence). Unmatched junction bases numbered 13, after V lost 5 bases and J lost 1 base. There are 18 residues in the CDR3. The CDR3 protein is CASSRTKAGGWGTDTQYF. CDR3 sequence (DNA): TGTGCCAGTAGTCGTACAAAAGCGGGAGGATGGGGCACAGATACGCAGTATTTT.

The gene calls are TRBV15 and TRBJ2-7; 9 nucleotides agree with TRBD1. The CDR3 length is 13 residues. Germline values: CDR1 LNHNV, CDR2 YYDKDF (reference sequence). Germline trimming cut 5 bases from V and 6 bases from J; bases unmatched to any gene: 5. This CDR3 reads CATSRTGEGEQYF. As DNA, the CDR3 is TGTGCCACCAGCCGGACAGGGGAAGGCGAGCAGTACTTC.

The chain recombines TRBV10-3 with TRBJ2-5; unclear D gene. V lost 5 bases to trimming and J lost 2 bases, with 9 bases between them. The germline V gene has CDR1 ENHRY and CDR2 SYGVKD. CDR3 length equals 13 residues. The CDR3: CAISRHGQETQYF. CDR3 nucleotides: TGTGCCATCAGTCGACACGGACAAGAGACCCAGTACTTC.

The chain uses TRBV11-3 and TRBJ2-1; no firm D call. The CDR3 contains 14 residues. V gave up 5 bases and J gave up 3 bases, with 11 bases separating them. Germline V gene lookup returns CDR1 SGHNT and CDR2 YENEEA. CDR3 sequence reads: CASSLNGFYNEQFF. The CDR3 nucleotides read TGTGCCAGCAGCCTCAACGGTTTCTACAATGAGCAGTTCTTC.

The chain couples TRBV19 to TRBJ1-5; a possible D gene is TRBD1 (6 bases). The CDR3 loop spans 14 amino acids. Germline-derived CDR1 and CDR2 are LNHDA and SQIVND (reference sequence). V was trimmed by 4 bases and J by 2 bases, leaving 9 bases between them. CDR3: CASSKGHGNQPQHF. In DNA form, the CDR3 reads TGTGCCAGTAGTAAGGGACATGGCAATCAGCCCCAGCATTTT.

Concerning this clone itself: The germline gene is not matched at one end of the junction; a read error may be the cause. V gene TRBV19 combines with J gene TRBJ1-2, with D perhaps TRBD1 (6 bases). CDR1 is LNHDA, CDR2 SQIVND, per germline (reference sequence). This CDR3 has 12 amino acids. The CDR3 DNA reads TGTGCCAGTAGTCAGGGGCCGGGCCCCCGGTCCTTC. As protein: CASSQGPGPRSF.

V is TRBV7-9 and J is TRBJ1-4, with D unresolved. Trimming removed 6 bases from V and 4 bases from J, with 9 bases in between. The CDR3 extends over 13 amino acids. Per germline, CDR1 SEHNR and CDR2 FQNEAQ (reference sequence). The CDR3 DNA follows: TGTGCCAGCAGGGAGACCGGTAATGAAAAACTGTTTTTT. Translated, it gives CASRETGNEKLFF.

This chain links TRBV9 with TRBJ2-7; 12 bases match TRBD2. This CDR3 comprises 15 residues. V gave up 4 bases and J gave up 2 bases; unmatched junction bases: 4. Germline V gives CDR1 SGDLS, CDR2 YYNGEE. The CDR3 region is CASSPRTSGTYEQYF. Written as DNA, the CDR3 is TGTGCCAGCAGCCCACGGACTAGCGGGACCTACGAGCAGTACTTC.